This entry concerns a single TCR beta chain. What it binds is not known. This CDR3 contains 14 residues. TCRdb reprocessed the 5' RACE reads, with one entry per CDR3 protein and no DNA. The table for this sample gives 150,000 to 180,000 distinct CDR3 sequences. This record belongs to a study of T cells expressing NK-cell markers. Study-level background: According to the study, TCR beta repertoires originated from sorted CD3+CD56+NKG2C+, CD3+CD56+NKG2C- and CD3+CD56-NKG2C+ T cells.

Study-wide findings and caveats: In roughly 6 donors, dominant CD3+CD56+NKG2C+ clones formed about 1.0-7.5% of CD8+ cells.

Input material: blood T cells: a sorted CD56 or NKG2C T cell subset, CD4+ or CD8+ T cells, or bulk PBMC T cells (not recorded which). This sequence joins TRBV12-3 or TRBV12-4 and TRBJ1-5; TCRdb names TRBD1, which stays unverified in the absence of DNA. This sequence originates from a woman aged 50 to 65 in good health. CDR3 amino acids: CASRLQDSNQPQHF.